The 5 T cell receptor beta chains reported below all come from one sample, sequenced in a study of T cells in Graves' hyperthyroidism and ophthalmopathy (dated by TCRdb to the late 2010s). Libraries were prepared through multiplex PCR. The run used an Illumina HiSeq 2000. The TCR beta CDR3 regions were amplified from the RNA transcripts. For the first round of RT-PCR on the TCR CDR3, the HTBI primer set was used together with the Qiagen OneStep RT-PCR kit. TCRdb reran the public reads through fastp at Q25 and MiXCR, keeping productive beta chains. A single entry per CDR3 protein holds the most common genes and DNA from its merged rows. The sample has about 590,000 distinct CDR3 sequences on record, 14% of them singletons. The top ten constitute 6.5% to 9% of the sample. The sample consisted of blood. Source of these receptors: a woman between 18 and 30 years old with Graves' ophthalmopathy.

V and J are TRBV6-1 and TRBJ2-7, with D hard to call. V lost 6 bases and J lost 3, with 15 bases in between. The V gene's germline CDR1 is MNHNS and CDR2 SASEGT. CDR3 length: 14 residues. The CDR3 spells CASSNMGPGYEQYF. CDR3 DNA sequence: TGTGCCAGCAGCAACATGGGTCCAGGCTACGAGCAGTACTTC.

This clonotype was recorded at least ten times. V gene TRBV2 combines with J gene TRBJ1-5; tentative D call: TRBD1 (6 bases). The length of the CDR3 is 13 residues. V was cut by 5 bases and J by 3 bases, with 8 bases left in between. Germline V gene sequence: CDR1 SNHLY, CDR2 FYNNEI. CDR3 sequence reads: CASSRDINQPQHF. CDR3 nucleotide sequence: TGTGCCAGCAGTAGGGACATCAATCAGCCCCAGCATTTT.

This clonotype was counted between two and nine times. V and J are TRBV28 and TRBJ2-7, with no clear D. The germline CDR1 and CDR2 sequences are MDHEN and SYDVKM. V lost 6 bases to trimming and J lost 7 bases, with 13 bases between them. There are 12 residues in the CDR3. CDR3: CASRAPLGEQYF. CDR3 DNA sequence: TGTGCCAGCAGGGCCCCATTAGGGGAGCAGTACTTC.

This chain joins TRBV5-6 and TRBJ1-1; perhaps TRBD1 as D (6 bases). CDR1 SGHDT and CDR2 YYEEEE come from the germline V gene. CDR3 length: 12 amino acids. The V gene lost 10 bases and the J gene lost 2 bases, with 12 bases spanning the gap. Here the CDR3 reads CASRQDNTEAFF. DNA for the CDR3: TGTGCCTCCCGACAGGATAACACTGAAGCTTTCTTT.

The sample holds many counts of this clonotype. The V call is TRBV2, the J call TRBJ2-7; D is possibly TRBD1 or TRBD2 (6 bases each). The V gene lost 1 base and the J gene lost 2 bases, with 12 bases spanning the gap. The germline V gene encodes CDR1 SNHLY and CDR2 FYNNEI. This CDR3 spans 15 amino acids. CDR3 nucleotide sequence: TGTGCCAGCAGTGAAGAAGGGGGGAATACCTACGAGCAGTACTTC. Its protein is CASSEEGGNTYEQYF.